This is a list of T cell receptor beta chains from one sample in a study of OX40 agonist ivuxolimab in advanced cancers. Sequencing used immunoSEQ multiplex PCR; TCRdb keeps in-frame clones, though not all of them. The data show tens of thousands of clones, with about 91% seen just once and approximately 6.9% held by the top ten. The source was CD4+ or CD8+ T cells sorted from blood, collected in a trial of the OX40 agonist ivuxolimab. These receptors all come from an adult with an advanced solid tumor such as melanoma, head and neck, liver or kidney cancer. Both conserved end residues are trimmed from each CDR3. The order of the fields is V gene, J gene, CDR3 protein.

>TRBV28|TRBJ1-2
ASSLFPRPQGCGYT
>TRBV30|TRBJ1-1
AWSANRVVGTEAF
>TRBV28|TRBJ1-1
ASSLGWGRYTEAF
>TRBV2|TRBJ2-2
ASSGWTAPGELF
>TRBV30|TRBJ1-3
ACYDRAGNTIY
>TRBV30|TRBJ1-6
AWSAIYNSPLH
>TRBV6-1|TRBJ2-7
ASSELGQGNEQY
>TRBV12-5|TRBJ2-5
ASGLVKQRQETQY
>TRBV21-1|TRBJ1-2
ASSKDRDSNYGYT
>TRBV27|TRBJ1-2
ASSLRPEYGYT
>TRBV2|TRBJ1-4
ASSDEKLF
>TRBV28|TRBJ1-6
ASSLGPAKWALH
>TRBV5-6|TRBJ2-5
ASTSGQGVSMETQY
>TRBV14|TRBJ2-1
ASSQDTYEQF
>TRBV28|TRBJ2-1
ASSSPGERAYNEQF
>TRBV7-2|TRBJ2-1
ASSSPVGNEQF
>TRBV20-1|TRBJ1-1
SAAKHTEAF
>TRBV4-2|TRBJ2-1
ASSQNRAGSSYNEQF